A selection of T cell receptor beta chains follows, all from one sample in a study of OX40 agonist ivuxolimab in advanced cancers. Method: immunoSEQ multiplex PCR; TCRdb's copy keeps in-frame clones and lacks some. The sample carries about 49,000 clones, around 80% recorded once. The sample was CD4+ or CD8+ T cells sorted from blood, taken in a trial of the OX40 agonist ivuxolimab. The receptors were gathered from an adult with an advanced solid tumor such as melanoma, head and neck, liver or kidney cancer. The CDR3 runs from the conserved cysteine through the conserved F or W. Each record gives: D gene, CDR3 length, clone size, V gene, J gene, CDR3 protein, CDR3 DNA. A D gene is named only where the DNA matches it firmly. Clone size is given for some rows only: seen once, a few or many times, or a class if the clone is expanded.

NA	11	NA	TRBV28	TRBJ2-7	CASTRGYEQYF	TGTGCCAGCACCCGAGGGTACGAGCAGTACTTC
TRBD1	15	NA	TRBV10-2	TRBJ1-3	CASSESTGGGNTIYF	TGCGCCAGCAGTGAGTCAACAGGGGGTGGAAACACCATATATTTT
NA	16	NA	TRBV5-8	TRBJ1-5	CASSFMDRVGSGPQHF	TGTGCCAGCAGCTTTATGGACAGAGTGGGGTCGGGGCCCCAGCATTTT
NA	17	once	TRBV28	TRBJ1-1	CASSLLRQTLMNTEAFF	TGTGCCAGCAGTTTATTGCGACAAACCCTCATGAACACTGAAGCTTTCTTT
TRBD1	15	NA	TRBV7-2	TRBJ1-2	CASSLEGTADYGYTF	TGTGCCAGCAGCTTAGAGGGGACAGCGGACTATGGCTACACCTTC
NA	13	once	TRBV7-2	TRBJ2-7	CASSLSSLERQYF	TGTGCCAGCAGCTTATCTAGTTTAGAGCGGCAGTACTTC
TRBD1	15	NA	TRBV30	TRBJ1-6	CAWARLGTGNSPLHF	TGTGCCTGGGCCCGACTCGGGACAGGCAATTCACCCCTCCACTTT
NA	14	NA	TRBV4-3	TRBJ2-1	CASSRTFGVDEQFF	TGCGCCAGCAGCCGAACCTTTGGGGTCGATGAGCAGTTCTTC
NA	15	NA	TRBV7-2	TRBJ2-1	CASSFGILGGHEQFF	TGTGCCAGCAGCTTCGGTATTTTGGGGGGCCATGAGCAGTTCTTC
NA	14	NA	TRBV18	TRBJ2-6	CASSPRSGANVLTF	TGTGCCAGCTCACCACGGTCTGGGGCCAACGTCCTGACTTTC
NA	13	NA	TRBV28	TRBJ2-2	CASSITSTGELFF	TGTGCCAGCAGTATCACGAGCACCGGGGAGCTGTTTTTT
NA	9	NA	TRBV19	TRBJ1-4	CASREKLFF	TGTGCATCCCGGGAAAAACTGTTTTTT
NA	17	NA	TRBV5-8	TRBJ2-2	CASSLGFSPANTGELFF	TGTGCCAGCAGCTTGGGGTTTAGCCCCGCGAACACCGGGGAGCTGTTTTTT
NA	15	NA	TRBV11-2	TRBJ2-3	CASTASASSTDTQYF	TGTGCCAGCACCGCTAGCGCGAGTAGCACAGATACGCAGTATTTT
NA	14	NA	TRBV11-2	TRBJ1-4	CASSLDSSQRKLFF	TGTGCCAGCAGCTTAGATTCATCCCAGCGAAAACTGTTTTTT
NA	15	NA	TRBV5-6	TRBJ1-5	CASSFFGVSSQPQHF	TGTGCCAGCAGCTTCTTCGGCGTTTCTAGCCAGCCCCAGCATTTT
NA	14	NA	TRBV7-2	TRBJ1-5	CASSEAIGNQPQHF	TGTGCCAGCAGCGAGGCCATTGGGAATCAGCCCCAGCATTTT
NA	16	NA	TRBV6-5	TRBJ2-7	CASSYTIGRINYEQYF	TGTGCCAGCAGTTACACTATCGGGAGAATAAACTACGAGCAGTACTTC
TRBD2	17	medium-sized	TRBV2	TRBJ2-2	CASNLDSGRSNTGELFF	TGTGCCAGCAACTTGGATAGCGGGAGATCGAACACCGGGGAGCTGTTTTTT
NA	13	NA	TRBV27	TRBJ2-2	CASSPTHTGELFF	TGTGCCAGCAGTCCCACGCACACCGGGGAGCTGTTTTTT
NA	15	once	TRBV23-1	TRBJ1-2	CASSQSGRVGYGYTF	TGCGCCAGCAGTCAATCGGGACGGGTCGGCTATGGCTACACCTTC
TRBD1	17	NA	TRBV7-2	TRBJ1-3	CASSSSSTGGGGNTIYF	TGTGCCAGCAGCTCTTCCTCTACAGGGGGCGGAGGAAACACCATATATTTT
NA	13	NA	TRBV28	TRBJ2-1	CASSPIRLASQFF	TGTGCCAGCAGTCCTATCCGCCTAGCGTCGCAGTTCTTC
NA	12	NA	TRBV11-2	TRBJ2-7	CASIQETYEQYF	TGTGCCAGCATCCAGGAGACCTACGAGCAGTACTTC
NA	14	NA	TRBV30	TRBJ1-5	CAWSEGGYNQPQHF	TGTGCCTGGAGTGAGGGCGGTTACAATCAGCCCCAGCATTTT
TRBD2	14	once	TRBV6-5	TRBJ2-5	CASSTTSGRQTQYF	TGTGCCAGCAGTACGACTAGCGGGAGACAGACCCAGTACTTC
TRBD1	15	NA	TRBV10-3	TRBJ2-5	CAISEGGTRAGTQYF	TGTGCCATCAGTGAAGGGGGCACTAGGGCGGGGACCCAGTACTTC
NA	14	NA	TRBV5-4	TRBJ2-7	CASSFELSSYEQYF	TGCGCCAGCAGCTTTGAACTTAGCTCCTACGAGCAGTACTTC
TRBD1	17	once	TRBV4-1	TRBJ2-3	CASSRGQGTASADTQYF	TGCGCCAGCAGCCGGGGACAGGGGACGGCTAGTGCAGATACGCAGTATTTT
NA	13	few	TRBV11-3	TRBJ2-3	CASSLASRDTQYF	TGTGCCAGCAGCTTAGCTTCCAGAGATACGCAGTATTTT
NA	11	NA	TRBV7-8	TRBJ2-5	CAAGAQETQYF	TGTGCGGCAGGGGCGCAAGAGACCCAGTACTTC
NA	15	NA	TRBV30	TRBJ1-1	CAWSEGGWGNTEAFF	TGTGCCTGGAGTGAGGGGGGATGGGGGAACACTGAAGCTTTCTTT
NA	15	NA	TRBV7-9	TRBJ2-5	CASRRSLVGGETQYF	TGTGCCAGCAGACGTAGTCTCGTGGGGGGAGAGACCCAGTACTTC
NA	15	NA	TRBV5-5	TRBJ1-4	CASSLGLTTNEKLFF	TGTGCCAGCAGCTTGGGTCTGACAACTAATGAAAAACTGTTTTTT
NA	16	NA	TRBV5-6	TRBJ1-1	CASSKIAGARGTEAFF	TGTGCCAGCAGCAAAATCGCGGGGGCTAGGGGGACTGAAGCTTTCTTT
NA	14	NA	TRBV7-2	TRBJ2-7	CASSFPQQPYEQYF	TGTGCCAGCAGCTTCCCACAGCAGCCCTACGAGCAGTACTTC
NA	12	NA	TRBV30	TRBJ2-7	CAWSAEVNEQYF	TGTGCCTGGAGTGCAGAGGTCAACGAGCAGTACTTC
TRBD1	14	NA	TRBV6-4	TRBJ1-5	CASSPGQSGQPQHF	TGTGCCAGCAGCCCGGGACAGTCAGGCCAGCCCCAGCATTTT
TRBD2	15	NA	TRBV5-1	TRBJ2-3	CASSTLAGVGDTQYF	TGCGCCAGCAGCACCCTAGCGGGAGTGGGAGATACGCAGTATTTT
TRBD1	17	NA	TRBV6-1	TRBJ2-5	CASSATGVTSTYLAQYF	TGTGCCAGCAGTGCCACAGGGGTCACGTCGACATATCTGGCCCAGTACTTC
TRBD2	15	NA	TRBV14	TRBJ2-1	CASSQPAGFLNEQFF	TGTGCCAGCAGCCAGCCAGCGGGATTTCTCAATGAGCAGTTCTTC
NA	15	NA	TRBV5-4	TRBJ2-2	CASSLGRGDTGELFF	TGTGCCAGCAGCTTGGGACGGGGCGACACCGGGGAGCTGTTTTTT
TRBD1	14	NA	TRBV5-8	TRBJ1-2	CASSTTGVDYGYTF	TGTGCCAGCAGCACTACAGGGGTTGACTATGGCTACACCTTC
NA	13	NA	TRBV4-3	TRBJ1-1	CASSQDLNTEAFF	TGCGCCAGCAGCCAAGATTTGAACACTGAAGCTTTCTTT
NA	14	once	TRBV27	TRBJ1-4	CASSPDRTNEKLFF	TGTGCCAGCAGTCCCGACAGAACTAATGAAAAACTGTTTTTT
NA	12	NA	TRBV10-2	TRBJ2-7	CASSVTDFEQYF	TGCGCCAGCAGCGTCACGGACTTCGAGCAGTACTTC
NA	17	few	TRBV18	TRBJ2-1	CASSQTEGSRKYNEQFF	TGTGCCAGCTCACAAACGGAAGGTAGCCGAAAATACAATGAGCAGTTCTTC
NA	13	NA	TRBV11-2	TRBJ2-1	CASSFTGGNEQFF	TGTGCCAGCAGCTTCACCGGTGGTAATGAGCAGTTCTTC
NA	12	once	TRBV30	TRBJ1-5	CAWRTGNQPQHF	TGTGCCTGGAGGACGGGCAATCAGCCCCAGCATTTT
NA	16	NA	TRBV21-1	TRBJ1-1	CASSVPVATIRTEAFF	TGTGCCAGCAGTGTCCCCGTAGCTACAATTCGCACTGAAGCTTTCTTT
TRBD2	17	NA	TRBV6-4	TRBJ2-1	CASSHGTSGSSYNEQFF	TGTGCCAGCAGCCACGGGACTAGCGGGAGCTCCTACAATGAGCAGTTCTTC
NA	15	NA	TRBV7-3	TRBJ2-3	CASSLTAGQTDTQYF	TGTGCCAGCAGCTTAACTGCGGGCCAAACAGATACGCAGTATTTT
TRBD1	15	NA	TRBV6-5	TRBJ2-3	CASTLTGRRTDTQYF	TGTGCCAGCACTTTGACAGGGCGGAGGACAGATACGCAGTATTTT
TRBD2	15	NA	TRBV7-2	TRBJ2-7	CASSSDGRYFDEQYF	TGTGCCAGCAGCTCAGACGGGAGGTACTTCGACGAGCAGTACTTC
NA	15	NA	TRBV6-6	TRBJ1-1	CASSYSRGRGSEAFF	TGTGCCAGCAGTTACTCGAGGGGTCGGGGATCTGAAGCTTTCTTT
NA	14	once	TRBV28	TRBJ2-2	CASTVGGNTGELFF	TGTGCCAGCACCGTGGGGGGGAACACCGGGGAGCTGTTTTTT
NA	15	NA	TRBV7-3	TRBJ1-4	CASSLSGGVNEKLFF	TGTGCCAGCAGCTTATCGGGCGGCGTTAATGAAAAACTGTTTTTT
TRBD1	15	NA	TRBV19	TRBJ1-5	CASSKGTGGNQPQHF	TGTGCCAGTAGTAAAGGGACAGGGGGCAATCAGCCCCAGCATTTT
NA	13	once	TRBV25-1	TRBJ2-1	CASSESRGSEQFF	TGTGCCAGCAGTGAATCTCGGGGAAGTGAGCAGTTCTTC